Each of the 27 T cell receptor beta chains below was sequenced from the same sample in a study of T cells in women clearing cervical HPV infection. Sequencing used immunoSEQ multiplex PCR; TCRdb keeps in-frame clones, though not all of them. In total, the table holds 22,000 or so clones. Input material: blood buffy coat. The receptor source for this set is a woman aged 18 to 75 with a cervical HPV16 infection that either progressed to CIN3+ or cleared (not recorded which).

Concerning this clone: The read falls 3 residues short of the CDR3 end, and the missing part is taken from the germline J gene. The chain combines TRBV20-1 with TRBJ2-7; D gene uncertain. CDR1 DFQATT and CDR2 SNEGSKA come from the germline V gene (reference sequence). The CDR3 runs to 14 residues. Trimming took 6 bases from V and 0 from J, leaving 15 bases between them. The DNA read from the CDR3 is TGCAGTGCGCCGGCATTAGGGCGCTCCTACGAG. It yields the protein CSAPALGRSYE. The whole CDR3 protein is CSAPALGRSYEQYF.

As concerns this clone: The sequenced fragment ends 3 residues before the CDR3 boundary, so the rest is inferred from the germline J gene. This chain connects TRBV5-5 to TRBJ2-4, with a weak D call TRBD2 (6 bases). In germline, CDR1 is SGHKS, CDR2 YYEKEE (reference sequence). The CDR3 covers 12 residues. The sequenced CDR3 bases are TGTGCCAGCACCACCAGGGACTCACCT. It yields the protein CASTTRDSP. The complete CDR3 protein is CASTTRDSPQYF.

About this clone itself: The observed sequence ends 3 residues before the CDR3 terminus, with the missing tail filled in from the germline J gene. The chain employs TRBV20-1 and TRBJ1-1; D gene ambiguous. Trimming removed 1 base from V and 1 base from J, with 10 bases in between. CDR1 DFQATT and CDR2 SNEGSKA come from the germline V gene (reference sequence). The CDR3 is made up of 14 amino acids. The DNA read from the CDR3 is TGCAGTGCTAGAGTTTTCGCAGGGAACACTGAA. Translating gives CSARVFAGNTE. The whole CDR3 sequence reads CSARVFAGNTEAFF.

Comments on this clone: The sequenced fragment ends 3 residues before the CDR3 boundary, so the rest is inferred from the germline J gene. The rearrangement uses TRBV2 and TRBJ2-7, with a possible D match to TRBD1 (6 bases). CDR1 SNHLY and CDR2 FYNNEI come from the germline V gene. V lost 8 bases and J 2 bases, leaving 13 bases between the germline ends. The CDR3 consists of 13 residues. CDR3 DNA (partial): TGTGCCAGCTTTAGGACAGAAGCCTACGAG. Translated, it gives CASFRTEAYE. The full CDR3 is CASFRTEAYEQYF.

About this clone: Read sequence stops 3 residues before the CDR3 end, and the germline J gene provides the missing end. The rearrangement uses TRBV18 and TRBJ2-3; TRBD2 matches 9 bases. The CDR3 length is 16 residues. J lost 2 bases, V lost 2 bases, and 5 bases had no gene match. Per the germline V gene, CDR1 is KGHSH and CDR2 is LQKENI. CDR3 in amino acids: CASSPLAGGITDTQYF. The CDR3 bases that were read are TGTGCCAGCTCACCATTGGCGGGAGGGATCACAGATACG.

A word on this clone: The read terminates 3 residues ahead of where the CDR3 ends, so the germline J gene completes it. This chain connects TRBV11-2 to TRBJ2-5, with D possibly TRBD1 on 6 matching bases. Trimming pared 5 bases from V and 0 bases from J, leaving 10 bases between. CDR3 length: 14 residues. Germline V gene sequence: CDR1 SGHAT, CDR2 FQNNGV. The CDR3 DNA, read in part, is TGTGCCAGCAGCCGTACAGGGAACCAAGAGACC. Its translation is CASSRTGNQET. In full, the CDR3 is CASSRTGNQETQYF.

Points on this clone: The read terminates 3 residues before the CDR3 end, so the remaining end is supplied by the germline J gene. The chain carries TRBV2 and TRBJ1-2, with a weak D call TRBD1 (5 bases). Trimming stripped 4 bases from V and 4 bases from J, with 13 bases between. This CDR3 comprises 14 residues. Germline-derived CDR1 and CDR2 are SNHLY and FYNNEI. The CDR3 loop is CASSVETASYGYTF. CDR3 DNA (partial): TGTGCCAGCAGTGTTGAGACAGCCTCCTATGGC.

Turning to this clone: The CDR3 end is not reached by the read, which stops 3 residues before it; the germline J gene fills it in. This sequence joins TRBV28 and TRBJ2-4, with 7 bases identical to TRBD1. The J segment lost 5 bases and the V segment lost 6 bases, leaving 7 bases of the junction unmatched. From germline, CDR1 is MDHEN and CDR2 SYDVKM. The CDR3 extends over 14 amino acids. The part of the CDR3 DNA that was read is TGTGCCAGCAGCCCAGTTGACAGGGAAAACATT. Amino acids: CASSPVDRENI. The full CDR3 protein is CASSPVDRENIQYF. Full variable domain (missing parts from reference TRBV28 and TRBJ2-4): DVKVTQSSRYLVKRTGEKVFLECVQDMDHENMFWYRQDPGLGLRLIYFSYDVKMKEKGDIPEGYSVSREKKERFSLILESASTNQTSMYLCASSPVDRENIQYFGAGTRLSVL.

CDR3 DNA (partial): TGTGCCAGCAGCTGGACAGGGGGCGCGGGGGAAAAA. Its translation is CASSWTGGAGEK. The CDR3 as a whole reads CASSWTGGAGEKLFF. The chain uses TRBV11-2 and TRBJ1-4; 11 bases are a match to TRBD1. The missing CDR3 end, 3 residues past where the read stops, is filled in from the germline J gene. The CDR3 sequence is 15 residues long. The germline CDR1 and CDR2 sequences are SGHAT and FQNNGV. J was trimmed by 8 bases and V by 4 bases; bases with no gene match: 6.

Note on this clone: The read gets to within 3 residues of the CDR3 end, and the germline J gene fills in the rest. The rearrangement links TRBV6-2 or TRBV6-3 to TRBJ1-2; 8 nucleotides line up with TRBD1. From germline, CDR1 is MNHEY and CDR2 SVGEGT. The V gene end was trimmed by 5 bases and the J gene end by 7 bases; junction bases not matched to a gene: 12. The CDR3 has 15 amino acids. The sequenced part of the CDR3 DNA is TGTGCCAGCAGTATTCATTCGGGACAGGTCGGTGGC. Its translation is CASSIHSGQVGG. The CDR3 reads in full as CASSIHSGQVGGYTF.

The CDR3 sequence is CASSFRDSGLYEQYF. The CDR3 DNA, read in part, is TGCGCCAGCAGCTTCCGGGACAGTGGACTTTACGAG. The chain carries TRBV5-1 and TRBJ2-7, with 7 bases matching TRBD1. The CDR3 is cut off 3 residues early in the read; its end comes from the germline J gene. Germline lookup yields CDR1 SGHRS and CDR2 YFSETQ. CDR3 size: 15 residues. V was pared by 2 bases and J by 4 bases, with 9 bases of the junction left unmatched.

The CDR3 DNA, read in part, is TGCAGTGCTAGTCCCCGACTAGCGGCGTACAATGAG. Translating gives CSASPRLAAYNE. The full CDR3 protein is CSASPRLAAYNEQFF. V gene TRBV20-1 combines with J gene TRBJ2-1; 9 bases line up with TRBD2. The read ends 3 residues shy of where the CDR3 ends; the end is completed using the germline J gene. Germline V gene data show CDR1 as DFQATT and CDR2 as SNEGSKA (reference sequence). J was trimmed by 4 bases and V by 3 bases; bases with no gene match: 7. CDR3 length equals 15 residues.

This clone is classed as medium-sized by frequency. Sequencing ends 3 residues short of the CDR3 end; the germline J gene provides the rest. The genes are TRBV18 and TRBJ2-5; TRBD1 matches at 7 bases. This CDR3 comprises 13 residues. The J segment lost 3 bases and the V segment lost 10 bases, leaving 8 bases of the junction unmatched. The germline gives CDR1 KGHSH, CDR2 LQKENI. The part of the CDR3 DNA that was read is TGTGCCACGGCGTTCGGACAGGAAGAGACC. It codes for CATAFGQEET. The whole CDR3 protein is CATAFGQEETQYF. Full variable domain (outside the CDR3, taken from reference TRBV18 and TRBJ2-5): NAGVMQNPRHLVRRRGQEARLRCSPMKGHSHVYWYRQLPEEGLKFMVYLQKENIIDESGMPKERFSAEFPKEGPSILRIQQVVRGDSAAYFCATAFGQEETQYFGPGTRLLVL.

Turning to this clone: The read terminates 3 residues ahead of where the CDR3 ends, so the germline J gene completes it. This chain links TRBV5-6 with TRBJ2-7; D may be TRBD1 (6 bases). CDR3 length equals 14 residues. Germline CDR1 SGHDT, CDR2 YYEEEE. The V end was cut by 1 base, the J end by 6 bases, with 14 bases between. CDR3 bases read: TGTGCCAGCAGCTTGTGGGGACAAGACGCCGAG. It specifies CASSLWGQDAE. The full CDR3 protein reads CASSLWGQDAEQYF.

With respect to this clone: With the read ending 3 residues before the CDR3 end, the germline J gene is used to fill in that end. This chain links TRBV20-1 with TRBJ2-1; 9 bases map to TRBD2. The germline V gene encodes CDR1 DFQATT and CDR2 SNEGSKA (reference sequence). The J segment lost 7 bases and the V segment lost 0 bases, leaving 13 bases of the junction unmatched. The CDR3 is 17 residues long. The CDR3 region is CSARDRVAGVLMNEQFF. The CDR3 bases that were read are TGCAGTGCTAGAGATCGGGTAGCGGGAGTCCTCATGAATGAG.

As regards this clone: The CDR3 end falls 3 residues outside the read, so it is completed with the germline J gene. J is TRBJ2-1 and V is TRBV13; TRBD1 is a possible D gene (5 bases). CDR3 length: 14 residues. Germline CDR1 reads PRHDT; CDR2 reads FYEKMQ (reference sequence). V was pared by 4 bases and J by 7 bases, with 14 bases between. The CDR3: CASSSSYRGNEQFF. CDR3 DNA, as far as it was read: TGTGCCAGCAGCTCCTCCTATAGGGGAAATGAG.

With respect to this clone: The read ends 3 residues before the CDR3 terminus; that terminus is restored from the germline J gene. This sequence joins TRBV6-4 and TRBJ2-2; perhaps TRBD2 as D (5 bases). The CDR3 has 13 residues. Looked up from germline, CDR1 is MRHNA and CDR2 is SNTAGT. V was trimmed by 9 bases and J by 0 bases, leaving 8 bases between them. CDR3 residues: CASQEANTGELFF. The part of the CDR3 DNA that was read is TGTGCCAGTCAGGAGGCGAACACCGGGGAG.

Remarks on this clone: Coverage ceases 3 residues before the CDR3 finishes, and the germline J gene fills in the end. The chain links TRBV7-9 to TRBJ1-6, with D possibly TRBD1 on 6 matching bases. Germline V gives CDR1 SEHNR, CDR2 FQNEAQ (reference sequence). This CDR3 comprises 13 residues. The CDR3 reads CASNPTDSSPLHF. Incomplete CDR3 DNA: TGTGCCAGCAACCCAACGGACAGCTCGCCC.

Comments on this clone: With the read ending 3 residues before the CDR3 end, the germline J gene is used to fill in that end. The V call is TRBV18, the J call TRBJ1-5; maybe TRBD1 (6 bases). Germline values: CDR1 KGHSH, CDR2 LQKENI. The germline V and J ends were trimmed by 6 bases and 4 bases, with 16 bases remaining between them. This CDR3 contains 15 residues. The sequenced part of the CDR3 DNA is TGTGCCAGCTCTCGATTAAGGACAGAAAATCAGCCC. Translated: CASSRLRTENQP. The entire CDR3 protein reads CASSRLRTENQPQHF.

The CDR3 protein is CASKSRGGGANYGYTF. CDR3 DNA, as far as it was read: TGTGCCAGCAAGTCCAGGGGTGGAGGAGCTAACTATGGC. The genes are TRBV2 and TRBJ1-2; a weak D match, TRBD1 (6 bases). The read gets to within 3 residues of the CDR3 end, and the germline J gene fills in the rest. CDR1 and CDR2 (germline): SNHLY, FYNNEI. The CDR3 totals 16 residues. Trimming removed 7 bases from V and 0 bases from J, with 18 bases in between.

The CDR3 protein is CASSWDYQETQYF. The CDR3 DNA, read in part, is TGTGCCAGCAGCTGGGACTACCAAGAGACC. V and J are TRBV5-4 and TRBJ2-5; TRBD2 is a possible D gene (6 bases). The CDR3 end lies 3 residues beyond the end of the read and is filled in from the germline J gene. Trimming removed 3 bases at V and 0 bases at J, with 6 bases between. The CDR3 totals 13 residues. Germline V gene sequence: CDR1 SGHNT, CDR2 YYREEE (reference sequence).

For this clone: The read ends 3 residues before the CDR3 terminus; that terminus is restored from the germline J gene. The rearrangement links TRBV18 to TRBJ1-5; 9 bases are a match to TRBD1. The J segment lost 3 bases and the V segment lost 8 bases, leaving 5 bases of the junction unmatched. This CDR3 region has 14 residues. Germline CDR1 KGHSH, CDR2 LQKENI. CDR3: CASLDRGDNQPQHF. Partial CDR3 DNA: TGTGCCAGCCTGGACAGGGGAGACAATCAGCCC.

About this clone itself: The read gets to within 3 residues of the CDR3 end, and the germline J gene fills in the rest. The chain is built from TRBV15 and TRBJ1-2, with 7 bases matching TRBD1. The CDR3 totals 14 residues. Trimming took 0 bases from V and 7 from J; bases not matched to a gene: 5. Germline V gives CDR1 LNHNV, CDR2 YYDKDF (reference sequence). The CDR3 protein is CATSREQTGVGYTF. The sequenced part of the CDR3 DNA is TGTGCCACCAGCAGAGAACAAACAGGGGTTGGC.

On this clone itself: Read data end 3 residues before the CDR3 end; the end is taken from the germline J gene. The genes are TRBV6-2 or TRBV6-3 and TRBJ1-2; TRBD1 agrees at 7 bases. This CDR3 comprises 14 residues. Germline CDR1 is MNHEY and CDR2 is SVGEGT. The ends lost 11 bases at V and 4 bases at J; junction bases unmatched: 13. The CDR3 region is CACRGLGTAYGYTF. Incomplete CDR3 DNA: TGTGCCTGTAGAGGGCTGGGGACAGCCTATGGC.

Concerning this clone itself: The CDR3 end falls 3 residues outside the read, so it is completed with the germline J gene. The chain is built from TRBV7-7 and TRBJ2-1; 10 bases are shared with TRBD2. V shed 4 bases, J shed 3 bases, and the junction held 3 bases outside the gene matches. The CDR3 spans 15 residues. CDR1 SSHAT and CDR2 FNYEAQ come from the germline V gene (reference sequence). The CDR3 sequence is CASSSSGSVYNEQFF. CDR3 DNA (partial): TGTGCCAGCAGCTCTAGCGGGAGTGTCTACAATGAG.

Measured by frequency, this clone is medium-sized (0.01 to 0.1%). The CDR3 end lies 3 residues beyond the end of the read and is filled in from the germline J gene. The V gene is TRBV20-1, the J gene TRBJ2-3; possibly TRBD1 for D (6 bases). The CDR3 runs to 15 residues. Germline assignment: CDR1 DFQATT and CDR2 SNEGSKA (reference sequence). The germline V and J ends were trimmed by 6 bases and 2 bases, with 18 bases remaining between them. The DNA read from the CDR3 is TGCAGTGCCCAAAGGGGGACAACAGACACAGATACG. It codes for CSAQRGTTDTDT. The whole CDR3 protein reads CSAQRGTTDTDTQYF.

A word on this clone: The read falls 3 residues short of the CDR3 end, and the missing part is taken from the germline J gene. The chain uses TRBV7-2 and TRBJ1-1; TRBD1 is a possible D gene (6 bases). The CDR3 runs 14 residues. Germline V gene sequence: CDR1 SGHTA, CDR2 FQGNSA. The DNA read from the CDR3 is TGTGCCAGCGGTCTAGCGGGGGGCACAGATACG. Its translation is CASGLAGGTDT. The full CDR3 sequence reads CASGLAGGTDTAFF. Using reference TRBV7-2 and TRBJ1-1 for the parts outside the CDR3, the full variable domain is GAGVSQSPSNKVTEKGKDVELRCDPISGHTALYWYRQSLGQGLEFLIYFQGNSAPDKSGLPSDRFSAERTGGSVSTLTIQRTQQEDSAVYLCASGLAGGTDTAFFGQGTRLTVV.